This T cell receptor beta chain is drawn from a study of blood T cell repertoires in COVID-19. The CDR3 loop spans 14 amino acids. V was shortened by 4 bases and J by 5 bases, with 14 bases between the two germline ends. Germline lookup yields CDR1 LNHDA and CDR2 SQIVND (reference sequence). Sequencing was performed with immunoSEQ multiplex PCR; in TCRdb, only in-frame clones are kept and a portion is missing. The sample lists 150,000 or so clones; roughly 84% were seen once. This TCR derives from a woman aged 55-70 years with COVID-19, enrolled during active disease. The rearrangement uses TRBV19 and TRBJ1-2, with D maybe TRBD1 (5 bases). Input material: peripheral blood. This chain's CDR3 is CASSTTSTDYGYTF. The DNA for the CDR3 is TGTGCCAGTAGTACTACCTCGACAGATTATGGCTACACCTTC.